This TCR beta chain was identified in a study of T-cell reconstitution after alpha-beta-depleted transplantation in children. It was with unique molecular identifiers that the TCRbeta library was prepared. One entry per CDR3 protein, called by TCRdb with MiXCR from the PCR reads. There are a few hundred thousand distinct CDR3 sequences in the sample; around 9.9% occur only once, and about 5% lies in the top ten. This clonotype appeared a few times. The CDR3 sequence is 14 residues long. V was clipped by 2 bases and J by 3 bases, with 11 bases between them. Germline CDR1 is ENHRY and CDR2 is SYGVKD. Sequenced here: PBMCs from the stem cell graft donor, sampled from the stem cell graft. The V call is TRBV10-3, the J call TRBJ2-7; D might be TRBD1 (5 bases). The source of this sequence is a human donor who donated a stem cell graft to a child with acute myeloid leukemia. The CDR3 nucleotides read TGTGCCATCAGTGAGGGGGCGGACGACTACGAGCAGTACGTC. Its protein product is CAISEGADDYEQYV.